These 30 T cell receptor beta chains were all obtained from the same sample, sequenced in a study of blood T cells in healthy people across ages. Then a second PCR, running about 6 to 11 cycles, was carried out with a sample-barcoded 5' primer and a J-beta primer mix. TCRdb ran MiXCR on the 5' RACE reads and lists one entry per CDR3 protein. This table has under 750,000 distinct CDR3 sequences, less than 60% appearing once. Sequencing was performed on blood. The receptors were gathered from a man older than 75 in good health.

This sequence joins TRBV14 and TRBJ2-7; 9 bases fit TRBD1. Germline lookup yields CDR1 SGHDN and CDR2 FVKESK. The CDR3 has 14 amino acids. V lost 2 bases to trimming and J lost 9 bases; unmatched junction nucleotides: 8. The CDR3: CASSQYRDRELQYF. Here the CDR3 DNA reads TGTGCCAGCAGCCAATACCGGGACAGGGAATTGCAGTACTTC.

The J gene is TRBJ2-1, the V gene TRBV14; 9 bases line up with TRBD2. V trimming: 4 bases; J trimming: 4 bases; junction bases outside the gene matches: 8. Germline V gene sequence: CDR1 SGHDN, CDR2 FVKESK. This CDR3 is 16 amino acids long. CDR3 region: CASSRIAGAGYNEQFF. The CDR3 region has the DNA TGTGCCAGCAGCCGGATAGCGGGAGCTGGGTACAATGAGCAGTTCTTC. The variable domain in full, completed from reference TRBV14 and TRBJ2-1, reads EAGVTQFPSHSVIEKGQTVTLRCDPISGHDNLYWYRRVMGKEIKFLLHFVKESKQDESGMPNNRFLAERTGGTYSTLKVQPAELEDSGVYFCASSRIAGAGYNEQFFGPGTRLTVL.

This clonotype has a handful of counts. This rearrangement joins TRBV4-1 to TRBJ1-2; perhaps TRBD1 as D (6 bases). Trimming took 4 bases from V and 4 from J, leaving 16 bases between them. CDR1 is MGHRA, CDR2 YSYEKL, per germline. The CDR3 has 15 amino acids. The CDR3 loop is CASSPYSTGPYGYTF. CDR3 sequence (DNA): TGCGCCAGCAGCCCATACTCGACAGGCCCCTATGGCTACACCTTC.

The J gene is TRBJ1-1, the V gene TRBV5-1; TRBD1 aligns across 8 bases. This CDR3 is 14 amino acids long. From germline, CDR1 is SGHRS and CDR2 YFSETQ. J was trimmed by 5 bases and V by 4 bases; bases with no gene match: 7. The DNA for the CDR3 is TGCGCCAGCAGCGGAGCAACAGGGGGGACTGAAGCTTTCTTT. Translating gives CASSGATGGTEAFF.

CDR3: CAIRTGQGGETQYF. CDR3 coding DNA: TGTGCCATCAGGACAGGACAGGGGGGCGAGACCCAGTACTTC. This rearrangement joins TRBV10-3 to TRBJ2-5; TRBD1 matches 10 bases. This CDR3 has 14 amino acids. Germline-derived CDR1 and CDR2 are ENHRY and SYGVKD. The J segment lost 5 bases and the V segment lost 6 bases, leaving 6 bases of the junction unmatched.

The rearrangement links TRBV5-1 to TRBJ1-5; D is uncertain. Trimming took off 6 bases at V and 1 base at J, with 14 bases between the two ends. Looked up from germline, CDR1 is SGHRS and CDR2 is YFSETQ. The CDR3 is made up of 15 amino acids. The CDR3 protein is CASTQDGGSNQPQHF. In DNA form, the CDR3 reads TGCGCCAGCACGCAAGACGGAGGAAGCAATCAGCCCCAGCATTTT.

V gene TRBV11-2 combines with J gene TRBJ2-5, with 8 bases aligning to TRBD2. V lost 1 base to trimming and J lost 11 bases; unmatched junction nucleotides: 15. Looked up from germline, CDR1 is SGHAT and CDR2 is FQNNGV. The CDR3 loop spans 16 amino acids. The CDR3 DNA reads TGTGCCAGCAGCTTAGTGGCGGGAGGTGTTTACAATGAGCAGTACTTC. It translates to CASSLVAGGVYNEQYF.

The chain couples TRBV3-1 to TRBJ2-1; perhaps TRBD2 as D (5 bases). The germline CDR1 and CDR2 sequences are LGHDT and YNNKEL (reference sequence). Trimming left V 2 bases short and J 9 bases short, with 11 bases between. The CDR3 extends over 13 amino acids. CDR3 coding DNA: TGTGCCAGCAGCCAACTGGGAGCAGGTGAGCAGTTCTTC. Encoded protein: CASSQLGAGEQFF.

The rearrangement joins TRBV7-2 to TRBJ2-7, with D unclear. In germline, CDR1 is SGHTA, CDR2 FQGNSA. V was cut by 5 bases and J by 0 bases, with 14 bases left in between. This CDR3 contains 15 residues. CDR3 in DNA: TGTGCCAGCAGCATGGCCGGAATTCTCTCCTACGAGCAGTACTTC. Amino acids: CASSMAGILSYEQYF.

This rearrangement joins TRBV4-1 to TRBJ2-3; D possibly matches TRBD1 or TRBD2 (5 bases each). The CDR3 length is 14 residues. V was shortened by 3 bases and J by 6 bases, with 13 bases between the two germline ends. Germline V gene lookup returns CDR1 MGHRA and CDR2 YSYEKL. CDR3 nucleotide sequence: TGCGCCAGCAGCCATGGGGGATCAAGGGATACGCAGTATTTT. It translates to CASSHGGSRDTQYF.

The sample holds a few counts of this clonotype. This chain uses TRBV5-1 with TRBJ2-1; 9 positions agree with TRBD2. The CDR3 totals 16 residues. Germline-derived CDR1 and CDR2 are SGHRS and YFSETQ. J lost 8 bases, V lost 3 bases, and 12 bases had no gene match. The CDR3 DNA sequence: TGCGCCAGCAGCTCGCTACAAAGGACTAGCGTGGATGAGCAGTTCTTC. It encodes CASSSLQRTSVDEQFF. Based on the CDR3 plus reference TRBV5-1 and TRBJ2-1, the full variable domain is KAGVTQTPRYLIKTRGQQVTLSCSPISGHRSVSWYQQTPGQGLQFLFEYFSETQRNKGNFPGRFSGRQFSNSRSEMNVSTLELGDSALYLCASSSLQRTSVDEQFFGPGTRLTVL.

This clonotype was seen repeatedly, ten times or more. The chain recombines TRBV3-1 with TRBJ2-3; 9 bases line up with TRBD1. This CDR3 has 18 amino acids. The V segment lost 4 bases and the J segment 3 bases; nucleotides outside the gene matches: 14. From germline, CDR1 is LGHDT and CDR2 YNNKEL (reference sequence). CDR3 nucleotide sequence: TGTGCCAGCAGCCTCGGAGCCGGGACAGGGATCGGTACAGATACGCAGTATTTT. Protein sequence: CASSLGAGTGIGTDTQYF.

This clonotype was counted at least ten times. V is TRBV6-5 and J is TRBJ2-7, with 8 bases lining up with TRBD2. The trim removed 2 bases at V and 4 bases at J, leaving 4 bases unmatched. The germline V gene encodes CDR1 MNHEY and CDR2 SVGAGI. This CDR3 spans 14 amino acids. The DNA for the CDR3 is TGTGCCAGCAGTTACCAGCGGGAGCGTTACGAGCAGTACTTC. Translation gives CASSYQRERYEQYF.

This clonotype was picked up a small number of times. This chain connects TRBV4-1 to TRBJ2-7; 8 positions agree with TRBD1. Germline V gene sequence: CDR1 MGHRA, CDR2 YSYEKL. CDR3 size: 16 residues. Trimming cost V 4 bases and J 4 bases; bases outside gene matches: 12. The CDR3 DNA reads as TGCGCCAGCAGCCTTCATGGACAGGGCCAAGGGTACGAGCAGTACTTC. It specifies CASSLHGQGQGYEQYF.

CDR3 loop: CASSLGKNEHYEQYF. CDR3 bases: TGTGCCAGCAGCTTAGGGAAAAACGAACACTACGAGCAGTACTTC. The chain couples TRBV7-9 to TRBJ2-7; unclear D gene. The CDR3 length is 15 residues. Trimming took 1 base from V and 3 from J, leaving 13 bases between them. Germline CDR1 reads SEHNR; CDR2 reads FQNEAQ (reference sequence).

CDR3 protein: CSVEPFLGGGAPDTQYF. In DNA form, the CDR3 reads TGCAGCGTTGAACCCTTCCTGGGCGGGGGGGCCCCGGATACGCAGTATTTT. The rearrangement links TRBV29-1 to TRBJ2-3; TRBD2 matches 9 bases. The CDR3 consists of 17 residues. Germline V gives CDR1 SQVTM, CDR2 ANQGSEA. The J segment lost 6 bases and the V segment lost 2 bases, leaving 15 bases of the junction unmatched.

This clonotype was seen only a few times. A much bigger clone sits one base away, suggesting this may be a read error. V is TRBV6-6 and J is TRBJ1-2; tentatively, D is TRBD1 (6 bases). The V and J ends lost 2 bases and 1 base respectively, with 11 bases between them. The CDR3 runs 15 residues. The germline V gene has CDR1 MNHNY and CDR2 SVGAGI (reference sequence). The DNA for the CDR3 is TGTGCCAGCAGTTACGCGAGGGGGGATAACTATGGCTACACCTTC. Protein product: CASSYARGDNYGYTF.

The CDR3 DNA reads TGCAGCGTTGGGGTGGGGAACTACAATGAGCAGTTCTTC. Translated: CSVGVGNYNEQFF. This chain joins TRBV29-1 and TRBJ2-1; D gene ambiguous. V was trimmed by 4 bases and J by 3 bases, leaving 10 bases between them. Germline V gene lookup returns CDR1 SQVTM and CDR2 ANQGSEA. The CDR3 has 13 residues.

This rearrangement joins TRBV3-1 to TRBJ2-1; D is unclear. Trimming cost V 1 base and J 7 bases, with 14 bases left between them. Germline V gives CDR1 LGHDT, CDR2 YNNKEL (reference sequence). The length of the CDR3 is 15 residues. The CDR3, as DNA: TGTGCCAGCAGCCAAGGTCGGGCCATAGGGAATGAGCAGTTCTTC. Its translation is CASSQGRAIGNEQFF.

Written as DNA, the CDR3 is TGTGCCATCAGCGAGGGACAGAAATATGGCTACACCTTC. Encoded protein: CAISEGQKYGYTF. The rearrangement links TRBV10-3 to TRBJ1-2; 7 bases line up with TRBD1. CDR1 is ENHRY and CDR2 is SYGVKD in the germline V gene. The CDR3 covers 13 residues. V lost 6 bases, J lost 5 bases, and 6 bases stayed unmatched.

This chain uses TRBV6-1 with TRBJ2-6; 7 bases map to TRBD1. The CDR3 contains 17 residues. After removal of 6 bases from V and 2 bases from J, the junction contained 10 bases not matched to a gene. The germline gives CDR1 MNHNS, CDR2 SASEGT. The CDR3 is CASRKTITGAGANVLTF. CDR3 sequence (DNA): TGTGCCAGCAGGAAAACTATAACAGGGGCTGGGGCCAACGTCCTGACTTTC.

Here the CDR3 DNA reads TGTGCCATCAGTGACCCCGTTTCCCCCTCGGTAGAGACCCAGTACTTC. This gives the protein CAISDPVSPSVETQYF. The chain carries TRBV10-3 and TRBJ2-5; D is undetermined. The CDR3 spans 16 residues. Per germline, CDR1 ENHRY and CDR2 SYGVKD. Trimming cost V 3 bases and J 4 bases, with 18 bases left between them.

J is TRBJ1-2 and V is TRBV4-3; a weak D match, TRBD1 (6 bases). CDR1 and CDR2 from the germline V gene are LGHNA and YSLEER. V was cut by 0 bases and J by 10 bases, with 18 bases left in between. The CDR3 runs to 15 residues. The CDR3 sequence is CASSQDRPGAHDYTF. DNA for the CDR3: TGCGCCAGCAGCCAAGATCGTCCGGGGGCCCATGACTACACCTTC.

The chain joins TRBV12-3 or TRBV12-4 to TRBJ1-1; maybe TRBD1 (5 bases). This CDR3 has 13 residues. The ends were cut back, 6 bases at V and 8 bases at J, with 16 bases in the middle. The CDR3 DNA reads TGTGCCAGCAGCCGTTCTGAGGGGCGGGAAGCTTTCTTT. This sequence encodes CASSRSEGREAFF.

CDR3 bases: TGTGCCAGCAGCCCCCGAAGGCGGGGAGACACAGATACGCAGTATTTT. Amino acid sequence: CASSPRRRGDTDTQYF. V and J are TRBV7-9 and TRBJ2-3; tentative D call: TRBD2 (6 bases). Germline V gene sequence: CDR1 SEHNR, CDR2 FQNEAQ (reference sequence). Trimming pared 5 bases from V and 2 bases from J, leaving 17 bases between. The CDR3 spans 16 residues.

CDR3 residues: CASSLPPRARRDYEQYF. The CDR3 DNA reads as TGTGCCAGCAGCCTACCGCCCCGGGCTAGAAGAGACTACGAGCAGTACTTC. This chain joins TRBV5-6 and TRBJ2-7; no reliable D call. The CDR3 spans 17 residues. V lost 4 bases to trimming and J lost 3 bases, with 23 bases between them. From germline, CDR1 is SGHDT and CDR2 YYEEEE.

This clonotype was counted many times. The chain is built from TRBV6-5 and TRBJ1-4, with 8 bases identical to TRBD1. This CDR3 spans 14 amino acids. CDR1 and CDR2 from the germline V gene are MNHEY and SVGAGI. The junction had 5 bases not matched to a gene; V was cut back by 6 bases and J by 5 bases. The CDR3 loop is CASRGTGGNEKLFF. CDR3 nucleotide sequence: TGTGCCAGCAGAGGGACAGGAGGAAATGAAAAACTGTTTTTT.

This clonotype has a handful of counts. The V gene is TRBV4-3, the J gene TRBJ2-1; weak D call: TRBD1 (6 bases). V was pared by 2 bases and J by 0 bases, with 20 bases between. This CDR3 contains 19 residues. Germline V CDR1 and CDR2: LGHNA, YSLEER. Here the CDR3 DNA reads TGCGCCAGCAGCCAATTCTTGGGACAAATACCGAGCTCCTACAATGAGCAGTTCTTC. It encodes CASSQFLGQIPSSYNEQFF.

V and J are TRBV7-9 and TRBJ2-5; a possible D gene is TRBD1 (5 bases). The closer fit of TRBJ2-7 to the DNA end suggests the J call may be wrong. CDR3 length: 14 amino acids. Per germline, CDR1 SEHNR and CDR2 FQNEAQ (reference sequence). For the CDR3, the DNA is TGTGCCAGCAGCTTAGCAGGGGTAGACTACGAGCAGTACTTC. Its protein product is CASSLAGVDYEQYF.

The J gene is TRBJ1-2, the V gene TRBV5-1; the D is unclear. Germline V gives CDR1 SGHRS, CDR2 YFSETQ. V was clipped by 7 bases and J by 3 bases, with 13 bases between them. This CDR3 is 13 amino acids long. CDR3 sequence (DNA): TGCGCCAGCGCCCGGGGTCCGGACTATGGCTACACCTTC. Its translation is CASARGPDYGYTF.